This T cell receptor beta chain was found in a study of blood T cell repertoires in COVID-19 (dated by TCRdb to the early 2020s). Turning to the overall study: The collaborator samples originated in the United States, Italy and Spain and spanned the acute and convalescent phases of COVID-19. Subjects who had been exposed to COVID-19, were actively infected with it, or had recovered from it provided the deeply sampled blood TCRbeta repertoires that made up the dataset. The material from the prospective study consisted of cDNA or gDNA derived from T cells, B-cell-depleted T cells, or PBMCs. The repertoires were released in a freely available public database intended as a resource for research on the immune response to SARS-CoV-2. HLA class I and class II types, where available, came from metadata supplied by the sample provider rather than from assay-based typing. Sample metadata almost always included a de-identified subject ID, COVID-19 status, age in years and sex. The samples were drawn from two sources: the first 160 participants of the ongoing ImmuneRACE study, and 1,254 subjects contributed by 6 global collaborators. The paper's findings and limits, for the study overall: The amount of clinical and demographic metadata varied by source and participant and was provided uncurated.

The CDR3 goes from the cysteine to the phenylalanine over 18 residues. This entry keeps only the CDR3 DNA: 54 bases, framed from base 1. V and J lose 6 bases and 0 bases, and a span of 22 bases separates them. CDR1 and CDR2 are read off the germline V gene (reference sequence) as MNHEY and SMNVEV. TCRbeta CDR3 regions were amplified from genomic DNA by means of the immunoSEQ Assay, a bias-controlled multiplex PCR. Processing in the source paper ran as follows. Nucleated cell counts per sample were estimated from amplification of reference gene primers within the assay. To quantify the absolute abundance of each unique TCRbeta CDR3 rearrangement, sequence reads were collapsed and filtered. For each sample, productive Simpson clonality was calculated as the square root of Simpson's diversity index across productive rearrangements. TCRdb carries this immuneACCESS record with in-frame sequences only. Its versions omit some clonotypes, under half of them owing to an unresolved V gene in the studies checked, with the rest unexplained. V and J calls and clone size follow that table, whereas D and trimming were derived from the DNA. The sample includes roughly 320,000 clones, with approximately 90% observed a single time. Over 5.5% of the sample rests with the top ten.

At one collaborating source in Seattle, patients were enrolled during active infection and were followed longitudinally through the course of disease. The collaborating institutions used their own protocols to collect whole blood in K2EDTA tubes. For TCRbeta analysis, collaborator samples were shipped as frozen whole blood, as isolated PBMCs, or as DNA extracted from either sample type. In regard to this clone: Its antigen is not yet known. Base qualities are not provided; no much larger clone lies one nucleotide away.

Sequencing was done on a sample of peripheral blood. This receptor was taken from a woman between 45 and 60 years old with COVID-19, enrolled during active disease. The sequence is built from TRBV27 and TRBJ2-3; the D gene cannot be resolved reliably. The nucleotides are TGTGCCAGCAGCCAACTGCGGTCGAGGATCACTAGCACAGATACGCAGTATTTT. This encodes CASSQLRSRITSTDTQYF.